These T cell receptor beta chains were read from a single sample in a study of blood T cell repertoires in COVID-19. The protocol was immunoSEQ multiplex PCR, while the TCRdb copy is restricted to in-frame clones and leaves out a portion. The sample holds roughly 230,000 clones, around four fifths seen once. Sequenced material: peripheral blood. The receptors shown here come from a woman over 75 with COVID-19, enrolled during active disease. CDR3s include the opening cysteine and the closing phenylalanine or tryptophan. The D gene is left open where the match is weak. Some rows have no size entry. The others give once, few or many, or a class for an expanded clone.

.,TRBD1,TRBV11-2,TRBJ1-4,CASSAGTGGEKLFF,TGTGCCAGCAGCGCCGGGACAGGCGGGGAAAAACTGTTTTTT
.,.,TRBV18,TRBJ1-2,CASSRREDGYTF,TGTGCCAGCTCGCGACGGGAGGATGGCTACACCTTC
.,TRBD2,TRBV18,TRBJ2-1,CASSPRGAGTAYNEQFF,TGTGCCAGCTCACCGCGTGGAGCGGGGACCGCCTACAATGAGCAGTTCTTC
few,TRBD1,TRBV10-1,TRBJ1-5,CASRDRVYQPQHF,TGCGCCAGCAGGGACAGGGTATATCAGCCCCAGCATTTT
.,TRBD1,TRBV20-1,TRBJ2-5,CSASGVLLDREETQYF,TGCAGTGCTAGTGGGGTTTTGTTGGACAGGGAAGAGACCCAGTACTTC
.,TRBD1,TRBV6-5,TRBJ1-2,CASSYSRTGYGYTF,TGTGCCAGCAGTTACTCTCGGACAGGTTATGGCTACACCTTC
.,.,TRBV3-1/TRBV3-2,TRBJ2-3,CASSPRQESTDTQYF,TGTGCCAGCAGCCCTCGACAGGAGTCCACAGATACGCAGTATTTT
.,.,TRBV21-1,TRBJ2-3,CASTETRTIWGDTQYF,TGTGCCAGCACGGAGACTAGGACTATATGGGGAGATACGCAGTATTTT
.,.,TRBV5-1,TRBJ1-2,CASSLGSAGIYGYTF,TGCGCCAGCAGCTTGGGGTCTGCGGGAATCTATGGCTACACCTTC
.,.,TRBV27,TRBJ2-2,CASRSMTVNTGELFF,TGTGCCAGCAGATCTATGACAGTGAACACCGGGGAGCTGTTTTTT